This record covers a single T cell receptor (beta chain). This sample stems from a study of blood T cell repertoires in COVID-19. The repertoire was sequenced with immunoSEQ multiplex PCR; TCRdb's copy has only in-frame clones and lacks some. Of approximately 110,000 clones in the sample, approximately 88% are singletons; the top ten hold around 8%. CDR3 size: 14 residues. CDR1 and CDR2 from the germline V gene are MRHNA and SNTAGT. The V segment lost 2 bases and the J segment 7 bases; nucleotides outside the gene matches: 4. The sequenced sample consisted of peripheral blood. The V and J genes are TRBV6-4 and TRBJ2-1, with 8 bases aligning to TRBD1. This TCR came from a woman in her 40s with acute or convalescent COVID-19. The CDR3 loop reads CASSDQGAGNEQFF. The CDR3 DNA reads TGTGCCAGCAGTGACCAGGGGGCAGGGAATGAGCAGTTCTTC.